This entry describes one T cell receptor (beta chain). This sample stems from a study of shared T cell receptors in the human thymus. Assay used: immunoSEQ multiplex PCR; TCRdb lists only in-frame clones, some missing. The table lists some 720,000 clones, around 87% of them singletons. V was cut by 0 bases and J by 4 bases, with 18 bases left in between. Germline CDR1 and CDR2: MGHRA and YSYEKL. The CDR3 consists of 17 residues. These data were likewise used in another study, on human thymus T cells. Per that paper: Resections removed during corrective heart surgery provided the thymus tissue used. An apparent bias in V and J gene usage was seen in thymic and blood repertoires. Related studies found that unrelated individuals share highly overlapping thymic repertoires.

The sequenced sample was thymocytes. The chain combines TRBV4-1 with TRBJ1-2; perhaps TRBD1 as D (6 bases). The receptor was derived from a boy younger than two with a congenital heart defect. Here the CDR3 DNA reads TGCGCCAGCAGCCAAGAAAGCCTCGGGACAACCAGCTATGGCTACACCTTC. It yields the protein CASSQESLGTTSYGYTF.